These 5 T cell receptor beta chains share one sample of origin, sequenced in a study of T cells after yellow fever vaccination. TCRdb re-called the 5' RACE reads with MiXCR, one entry per CDR3 protein. The table has more than 350,000 distinct CDR3 sequences, approximately 10% seen once; the top ten hold less than 20%. Source: PBMCs, taken on the day of the first yellow fever vaccination. Receptor source: a man aged 18 to 29 who received the YFV17D yellow fever vaccine.

V and J are TRBV24-1 and TRBJ1-2; D unresolved. Trimming removed 9 bases at V and 0 bases at J, with 10 bases between. The CDR3 contains 13 residues. Germline V CDR1 and CDR2: KGHDR, SFDVKD. The CDR3 loop is CATSDGANYGYTF. CDR3 coding DNA: TGTGCCACCTCGGACGGAGCTAACTATGGCTACACCTTC.

This clonotype was counted ten times or more. The rearrangement links TRBV14 to TRBJ2-1, with a tentative D call TRBD1 (5 bases). The CDR3 sequence is 14 residues long. Deletions cut 4 bases from V and 2 bases from J, with 9 bases between. CDR1 is SGHDN, CDR2 FVKESK, per germline. CDR3 residues: CASSRLGPYNEQFF. CDR3 nucleotides: TGTGCCAGCAGCCGTCTGGGGCCCTACAATGAGCAGTTCTTC. Variable domain in full (rest from reference TRBV14 and TRBJ2-1): EAGVTQFPSHSVIEKGQTVTLRCDPISGHDNLYWYRRVMGKEIKFLLHFVKESKQDESGMPNNRFLAERTGGTYSTLKVQPAELEDSGVYFCASSRLGPYNEQFFGPGTRLTVL.

The J gene is TRBJ2-7, the V gene TRBV7-2; D is perhaps TRBD2 (5 bases). The V end lost 2 bases, the J end lost 4 bases, and 9 bases lay between the germline ends. CDR1 SGHTA and CDR2 FQGNSA come from the germline V gene. This CDR3 contains 13 residues. The CDR3 region is CASSLSGRYEQYV. CDR3 nucleotide sequence: TGTGCCAGCAGCTTAAGCGGTCGGTACGAGCAGTACGTC.

This clonotype came up many times. This rearrangement joins TRBV24-1 to TRBJ2-7; 9 nucleotides align to TRBD1. This CDR3 contains 15 residues. The V and J ends lost 4 bases and 4 bases, in that order; junction bases with no gene match: 7. Germline values: CDR1 KGHDR, CDR2 SFDVKD. The DNA of the CDR3 is TGTGCCACCAGTGAGTCCGGGACAGGGAGATACGAGCAGTACTTC. It encodes CATSESGTGRYEQYF.

The chain carries TRBV7-2 and TRBJ1-6; D unresolved. Trimming cost V 1 base and J 7 bases, with 5 bases left between them. The CDR3 is 13 amino acids. Germline V lookup: CDR1 SGHTA, CDR2 FQGNSA. The CDR3: CASSLVVNSPLHF. CDR3 in DNA: TGTGCCAGCAGCTTAGTCGTGAATTCACCCCTCCACTTT.